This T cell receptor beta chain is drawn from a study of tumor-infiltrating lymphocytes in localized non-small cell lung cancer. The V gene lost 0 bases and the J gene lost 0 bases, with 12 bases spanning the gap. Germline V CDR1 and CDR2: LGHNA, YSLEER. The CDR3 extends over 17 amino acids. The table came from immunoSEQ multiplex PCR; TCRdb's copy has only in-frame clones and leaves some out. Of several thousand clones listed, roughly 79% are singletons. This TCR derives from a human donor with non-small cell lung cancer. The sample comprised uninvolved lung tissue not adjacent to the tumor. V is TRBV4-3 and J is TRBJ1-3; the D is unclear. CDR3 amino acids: CASSQDSIWSSGNTIYF. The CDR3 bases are TGCGCCAGCAGCCAAGATAGCATTTGGAGCTCTGGAAACACCATATATTTT.